Listed here is a single TCR beta chain. As yet, its antigen is unknown. The CDR3 length is 17 residues. Germline V gene sequence: CDR1 SGHTA, CDR2 FQGTGA. Trimming took off 4 bases at V and 5 bases at J, with 21 bases between the two ends. Second doses that came at about 4 or about 12 weeks were put together. This specimen comes from a study of T cell responses to AZD1222 COVID-19 vaccine. General study results and limits: Breadth and depth of Spike-specific TCRs rose after two AZD1222 doses. The reported proportion of spike-specific TCRs targeting unmutated variant regions was nearly half.

Assay used: immunoSEQ multiplex PCR; TCRdb lists only in-frame clones, some missing. There are roughly 87,000 clones in the sample; around 91% occur only once, and 5% to 6.5% lies in the top ten. Material: peripheral blood, obtained 28 days after the second AZD1222 dose. This receptor was identified in an adult who received the AZD1222 COVID-19 vaccine. The chain recombines TRBV7-3 with TRBJ2-1, with D perhaps assigned TRBD1 or TRBD2 (5 bases each). The CDR3 DNA follows: TGTGCCAGCAGCTCGAACCCAGGGCGGGTCTGGGACAATGAGCAGTTCTTC. Its translation: CASSSNPGRVWDNEQFF.